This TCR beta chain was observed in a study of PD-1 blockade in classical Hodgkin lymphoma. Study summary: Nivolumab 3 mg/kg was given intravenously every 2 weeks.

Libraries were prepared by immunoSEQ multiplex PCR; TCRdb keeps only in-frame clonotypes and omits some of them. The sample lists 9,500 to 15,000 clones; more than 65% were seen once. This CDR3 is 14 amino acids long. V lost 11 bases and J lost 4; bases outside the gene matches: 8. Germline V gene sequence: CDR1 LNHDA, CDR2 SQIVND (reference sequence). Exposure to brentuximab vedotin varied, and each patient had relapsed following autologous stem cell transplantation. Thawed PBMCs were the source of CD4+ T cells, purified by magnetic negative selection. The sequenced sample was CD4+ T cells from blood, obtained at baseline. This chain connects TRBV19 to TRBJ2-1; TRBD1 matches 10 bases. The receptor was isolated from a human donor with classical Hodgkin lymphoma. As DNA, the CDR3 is TGTGCCTCCCTGGACAGGGGGAGGTACAATGAGCAGTTCTTC. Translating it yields CASLDRGRYNEQFF.